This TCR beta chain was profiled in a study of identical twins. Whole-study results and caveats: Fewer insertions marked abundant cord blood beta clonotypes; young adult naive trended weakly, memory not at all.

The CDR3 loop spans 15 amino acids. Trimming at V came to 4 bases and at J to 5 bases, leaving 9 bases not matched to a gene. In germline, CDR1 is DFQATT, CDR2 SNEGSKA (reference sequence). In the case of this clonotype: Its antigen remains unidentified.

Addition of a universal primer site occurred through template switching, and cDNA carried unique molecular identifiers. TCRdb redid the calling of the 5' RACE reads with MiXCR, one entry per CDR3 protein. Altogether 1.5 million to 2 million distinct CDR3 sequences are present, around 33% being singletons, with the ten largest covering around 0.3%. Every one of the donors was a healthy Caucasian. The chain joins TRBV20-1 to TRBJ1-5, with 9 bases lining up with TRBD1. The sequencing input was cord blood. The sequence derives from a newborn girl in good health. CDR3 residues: CSAKSGQGIYQPQHF. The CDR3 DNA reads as TGCAGTGCTAAAAGCGGACAGGGGATATATCAGCCCCAGCATTTT.